The rows below give T cell receptor beta chains drawn from one sample of a study of T cells in Graves' hyperthyroidism and ophthalmopathy. TCRdb itself ran the multiplex PCR reads through MiXCR, one entry per CDR3 protein. Of hundreds of thousands of distinct CDR3 sequences listed, under 25% are singletons. The specimen sequenced was blood. The receptor source for this set is a man aged 25 to 45 with Graves' ophthalmopathy. CDR3s include the opening cysteine and the closing phenylalanine or tryptophan. The order of the fields is CDR3 length, V gene, CDR3 protein.

len: 12
v_gene: TRBV29-1
CDR3aa: CSVVAGAYEQYF

len: 14
v_gene: TRBV5-1
CDR3aa: CASSLEAGEETQYF

len: 15
v_gene: TRBV28
CDR3aa: CASSLKVQDTDTQYF

len: 15
v_gene: TRBV28
CDR3aa: CASSSGTAGTDTQYF

len: 13
v_gene: TRBV2
CDR3aa: CASSVRLNTEAFF

len: 15
v_gene: TRBV20-1
CDR3aa: CSARHPRGNNQPQHF

len: 12
v_gene: TRBV30
CDR3aa: CAWSAAINEQFF

len: 15
v_gene: TRBV11-2
CDR3aa: CASSFSGRGYNEQFF

len: 17
v_gene: TRBV9
CDR3aa: CASSSDSQVHSGNTIYF

len: 15
v_gene: TRBV27
CDR3aa: CASRVAGGNTGELFF

len: 13
v_gene: TRBV6-2/TRBV6-3
CDR3aa: CASRDNRRQPQHF

len: 14
v_gene: TRBV6-1
CDR3aa: CASSEERVSGELFF

len: 13
v_gene: TRBV7-9
CDR3aa: CTSSLDSIYEQYF

len: 15
v_gene: TRBV27
CDR3aa: CASGTSGSGANEQFF

len: 14
v_gene: TRBV19
CDR3aa: CATSTGGRAYEQYF

len: 13
v_gene: TRBV24-1
CDR3aa: CATSAGTGQPQHF

len: 14
v_gene: TRBV28
CDR3aa: CASSFTQYNSPLHF

len: 15
v_gene: TRBV12-3/TRBV12-4
CDR3aa: CASTPPGEAYNEQFF

len: 14
v_gene: TRBV4-2
CDR3aa: CASSQDQGADTQYF

len: 14
v_gene: TRBV28
CDR3aa: CASSLVDRAQPQHF

len: 14
v_gene: TRBV28
CDR3aa: CASSAGEPEDEQFF

len: 13
v_gene: TRBV10-2
CDR3aa: CASRLPGGTEAFF

len: 15
v_gene: TRBV14
CDR3aa: CASPHSGRAWYGYTF

len: 15
v_gene: TRBV28
CDR3aa: CASRGQGHKSGELFF

len: 17
v_gene: TRBV7-8
CDR3aa: CASSLKRWGATGNTIYF

len: 14
v_gene: TRBV6-2/TRBV6-3
CDR3aa: CASSRQDPHNEQFF

len: 16
v_gene: TRBV30
CDR3aa: CAWSPGGLANTGELFF

len: 15
v_gene: TRBV5-1
CDR3aa: CASSDPGREDGEQYF

len: 14
v_gene: TRBV7-2
CDR3aa: CASSSGLAADEQFF

len: 14
v_gene: TRBV10-3
CDR3aa: CAIATSGSLETQYF

len: 15
v_gene: TRBV11-2
CDR3aa: CASSLGQGSFNEQFF

len: 15
v_gene: TRBV5-1
CDR3aa: CASSSPGTAKNIQYF

len: 15
v_gene: TRBV7-3
CDR3aa: CASSLTGRANHEQYF

len: 14
v_gene: TRBV3-1
CDR3aa: CASSQEGGAGSYTF

len: 13
v_gene: TRBV27
CDR3aa: CASSFGRGAPLHF

len: 15
v_gene: TRBV5-6
CDR3aa: CASSHSPMSNQPQHF

len: 15
v_gene: TRBV16
CDR3aa: CASSHRDKGYGEQFF

len: 16
v_gene: TRBV24-1
CDR3aa: CATSDLSGQGLETQYF

len: 13
v_gene: TRBV2
CDR3aa: CASSPATTMAQYF

len: 13
v_gene: TRBV28
CDR3aa: CASADRNYNEQFF

len: 15
v_gene: TRBV20-1
CDR3aa: CSARPQGLNTGELFF

len: 15
v_gene: TRBV12-3/TRBV12-4
CDR3aa: CASSRLAGVLETQYF

len: 16
v_gene: TRBV15
CDR3aa: CATSRYPGRYNSPLHF

len: 13
v_gene: TRBV10-3
CDR3aa: CAIEEGSGNTIYF

len: 14
v_gene: TRBV28
CDR3aa: CASSFPGQALKAFF

len: 16
v_gene: TRBV28
CDR3aa: CASSPGTGLAKNIQYF

len: 12
v_gene: TRBV29-1
CDR3aa: CSVELRSYGYTF

len: 16
v_gene: TRBV19
CDR3aa: CASSGTSGRAGETQYF

len: 17
v_gene: TRBV13
CDR3aa: CASSSRLAGRNTGELFF

len: 15
v_gene: TRBV5-1
CDR3aa: CASSLGADSYNEQFF

len: 13
v_gene: TRBV20-1
CDR3aa: CSAPSGSSYEQYF

len: 18
v_gene: TRBV6-1
CDR3aa: CASSEAQGTTGVGETQYF